Listed below are T cell receptor beta chains from one sample, sequenced in a study of blood T cell repertoires in COVID-19. TCRdb keeps only in-frame clones here, not all; method: immunoSEQ multiplex PCR. The sample has a few hundred thousand clones; 89% are singletons. Sequenced input: peripheral blood. The receptors stem from a man younger than 35 who had recovered from COVID-19. The CDR3 runs from the conserved cysteine through the conserved F or W. Each record gives: J gene, D gene, CDR3 length, clone size, V gene, CDR3 DNA, CDR3 protein. D genes are given only for firm matches. Clone sizes are given selectively: once, few, many, or a class where the clone is expanded.

TRBJ1-5	-	14	-	TRBV5-1	TGCGCCCGCAGCGCGGGGGGGGAAGGTCAGCCCCAGCATTTT	CARSAGGEGQPQHF
TRBJ2-3	-	12	-	TRBV5-1	TGCGCCAGCAGCTTGCTAACAGATACGCAGTATTTT	CASSLLTDTQYF
TRBJ1-1	-	18	-	TRBV21-1	TGTGCCAGCAGCAAAGGCTTAGAACCTCCAGGGGCTGGCTCTGAAGCTTTCTTT	CASSKGLEPPGAGSEAFF
TRBJ2-1	TRBD2	16	-	TRBV19	TGTGCCAGTAGTATAGCGGGCGGGAGGGCCCTCAATGAGCAGTTCTTC	CASSIAGGRALNEQFF
TRBJ2-7	-	16	-	TRBV7-8	TGTGCCAGCAGCTTAGTTAGGGGGAGTAGCTCCCACGAGCAGTACTTC	CASSLVRGSSSHEQYF
TRBJ2-2	-	16	few	TRBV4-1	TGCGCCAGCAGCCAAGAGCGGCGCAGCGACACCGGGGAGCTGTTTTTT	CASSQERRSDTGELFF
TRBJ1-3	TRBD1	16	-	TRBV7-6	TGTGCCAGCAGCTCCCACCGGGGACAGGGAGGAAACACCATATATTTT	CASSSHRGQGGNTIYF
TRBJ1-1	-	13	once	TRBV5-1	TGCGCCAGCAGCAGCTCCAGCGGGGTGGGGGCTTTCTTT	CASSSSSGVGAFF
TRBJ2-3	-	15	-	TRBV7-9	TGTGCCAGCAGCTGGTTAGCGGTTGAATCAGATACGCAGTATTTT	CASSWLAVESDTQYF
TRBJ2-7	-	15	-	TRBV5-1	TGCGCCAGCAGCTTGGATCACAGGGAAATATACGAGCAGTACTTC	CASSLDHREIYEQYF
TRBJ2-3	TRBD2	15	-	TRBV5-1	TGCGCCAGCAGCTCCCGGGGACTAGCGAGAGATACGCAGTATTTT	CASSSRGLARDTQYF
TRBJ2-1	-	15	-	TRBV7-9	TGTGCCAGCAGCTTCAACAGGGATTTAGGGAATGAGCAGTTCTTC	CASSFNRDLGNEQFF
TRBJ2-2	TRBD1	16	-	TRBV30	TGTGCCTGGAGTGTATACAGGGGGCGGTCCACCGGGGAGCTGTTTTTT	CAWSVYRGRSTGELFF
TRBJ1-2	-	14	-	TRBV4-2	TGTGCCAGCAGCCAATGGTCGGGGGGCGGAGGCTACACCTTC	CASSQWSGGGGYTF
TRBJ1-5	TRBD1	15	-	TRBV19	TGTGCCAGTAGTATTCTCCCAGGGGGGAATCAGCCCCAGCATTTT	CASSILPGGNQPQHF
TRBJ1-1	TRBD1	14	-	TRBV27	TGTGCCAGCAGTGTGGGACAGATGAACACTGAAGCTTTCTTT	CASSVGQMNTEAFF
TRBJ2-7	-	11	once	TRBV6-5	TGTGCCAGCAGTGACTCGTCGGGACTGTACTTC	CASSDSSGLYF
TRBJ2-5	-	13	-	TRBV10-1	TGCGCCAGCAGTGAAGGCAGGGAAGAGACCCAGTACTTC	CASSEGREETQYF
TRBJ2-7	-	13	-	TRBV2	TGTGCCAGCAGGCTCGGGACATCGGGGGAGCAGTACTTC	CASRLGTSGEQYF